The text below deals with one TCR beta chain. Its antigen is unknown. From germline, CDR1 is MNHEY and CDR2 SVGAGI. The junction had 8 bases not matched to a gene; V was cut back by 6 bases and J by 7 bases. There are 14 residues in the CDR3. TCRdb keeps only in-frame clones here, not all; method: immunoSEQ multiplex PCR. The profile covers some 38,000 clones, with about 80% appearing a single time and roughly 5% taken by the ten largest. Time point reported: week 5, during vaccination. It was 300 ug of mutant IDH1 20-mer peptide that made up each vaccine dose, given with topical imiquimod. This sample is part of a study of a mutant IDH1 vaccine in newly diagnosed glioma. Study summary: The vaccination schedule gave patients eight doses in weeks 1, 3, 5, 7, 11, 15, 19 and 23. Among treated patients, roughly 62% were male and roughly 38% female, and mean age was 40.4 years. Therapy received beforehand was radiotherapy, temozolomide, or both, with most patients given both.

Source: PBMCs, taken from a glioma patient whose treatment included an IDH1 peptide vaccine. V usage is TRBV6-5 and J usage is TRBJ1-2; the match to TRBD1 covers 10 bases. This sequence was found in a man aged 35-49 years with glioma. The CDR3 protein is CASRCSGQGCGYTF. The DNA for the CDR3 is TGTGCCAGCAGGTGCTCGGGACAGGGGTGTGGCTACACCTTC.